The rows below give T cell receptor beta chains drawn from one sample of a study of cytomegalovirus exposure and HLA in healthy donors. Repertoires were generated with immunoSEQ multiplex PCR, while TCRdb's copy carries only in-frame clones and drops some. The sample shows approximately 280,000 clones, roughly 90% of them seen only once. The material sequenced was PBMCs. The receptors here all came from a man aged 40-49 years in good health and CMV-seropositive. Both conserved end residues are part of each CDR3. The D gene is left open where the match is weak. Some rows mark clone size as missing; the rest say once, few, many or name a class of expanded clone.

d_gene	abundance	j_gene	v_gene	CDR3aa	CDR3nt
TRBD1	.	TRBJ1-2	TRBV28	CASSPGQGGAGYTF	TGTGCCAGCAGTCCGGGACAGGGGGGAGCTGGCTACACCTTC
TRBD1	few	TRBJ1-1	TRBV5-1	CASDETGYTEAFF	TGCGCCAGCGACGAGACAGGGTACACTGAAGCTTTCTTT
TRBD2	.	TRBJ2-7	TRBV2	CASSSSGSFYEQYF	TGTGCCAGCAGCTCCAGCGGGAGCTTCTACGAGCAGTACTTC
.	.	TRBJ1-1	TRBV18	CASSPPRGNTEAFF	TGTGCCAGCTCACCACCTAGGGGAAACACTGAAGCTTTCTTT
.	.	TRBJ1-2	TRBV19	CASSVQGLNYGYTF	TGTGCCAGTAGTGTACAGGGCCTCAACTATGGCTACACCTTC
.	.	TRBJ2-7	TRBV4-3	CASSQDLEAGGEQYF	TGCGCCAGCAGCCAAGATTTAGAAGCGGGCGGCGAGCAGTACTTC
TRBD2	.	TRBJ2-1	TRBV7-9	CASSLPIRTSAIF	TGTGCCAGCAGCTTACCCATACGGACTAGCGCGATCTTC
.	.	TRBJ1-4	TRBV25-1	CASSELNAGLGEKLFF	TGTGCCAGCAGTGAATTGAATGCGGGGTTAGGAGAAAAACTGTTTTTT
TRBD1	.	TRBJ1-1	TRBV19	CASSMLATPTGDTEAFF	TGTGCCAGTAGTATGCTAGCTACCCCGACAGGGGACACTGAAGCTTTCTTT
.	.	TRBJ2-7	TRBV7-6	CASSPLGQYEQYF	TGTGCCAGCAGCCCGCTGGGGCAGTACGAGCAGTACTTC
TRBD1	.	TRBJ2-7	TRBV10-3	CAISDPSRGDREYEQYF	TGTGCCATCAGTGACCCCAGTCGGGGGGACAGGGAATACGAGCAGTACTTC
.	.	TRBJ2-1	TRBV5-4	CASSFGDTYEQFF	TGTGCCAGCAGCTTTGGTGATACTTATGAGCAGTTCTTC
TRBD1	.	TRBJ2-1	TRBV15	CATSRTGGVHEQFF	TGTGCCACCAGCAGGACAGGGGGGGTCCATGAGCAGTTCTTC
TRBD1	.	TRBJ1-5	TRBV2	CASRRQGSHQPQHF	TGTGCCAGCAGGCGACAGGGTTCGCACCAGCCCCAGCATTTT
TRBD2	.	TRBJ2-7	TRBV6-5	CASSYTAGGPPDF	TGTGCCAGCAGTTACACGGCGGGAGGGCCTCCCGACTTC
.	.	TRBJ1-2	TRBV11-2	CASSLREIYGYTF	TGTGCCAGCAGCTTACGGGAGATCTATGGCTACACCTTC
.	.	TRBJ2-3	TRBV5-6	CASSLGGSSTDTQYF	TGTGCCAGCAGCCTGGGGGGCAGCAGCACAGATACGCAGTATTTT
TRBD1	.	TRBJ2-1	TRBV19	CASNAGQGSYNEQFF	TGTGCCAGTAACGCGGGACAGGGCTCCTACAATGAGCAGTTCTTC
TRBD1	.	TRBJ2-3	TRBV9	CASSAGQVTSTDTQYF	TGTGCCAGCAGCGCGGGACAGGTAACTAGCACAGATACGCAGTATTTT
TRBD1	.	TRBJ1-4	TRBV5-1	CASSPQGASEKLFF	TGCGCCAGCAGCCCACAGGGGGCTAGTGAAAAACTGTTTTTT
TRBD1	.	TRBJ1-3	TRBV27	CASSPQFLGQISGNTIYF	TGTGCCAGCAGTCCCCAGTTCCTGGGACAGATCTCTGGAAACACCATATATTTT
TRBD2	.	TRBJ2-1	TRBV11-3	CASSFGEGSYNEQFF	TGTGCCAGCAGCTTTGGGGAGGGCTCCTACAATGAGCAGTTCTTC
TRBD1	.	TRBJ1-1	TRBV28	CASSLMTGVMNTEAFF	TGTGCCAGCAGTTTGATGACAGGGGTCATGAACACTGAAGCTTTCTTT
TRBD1	.	TRBJ2-1	TRBV6-5	CASSYTDRDTDEQFF	TGTGCCAGCAGTTACACCGACAGGGATACCGATGAGCAGTTCTTC
.	.	TRBJ2-7	TRBV6-5	CASSLGHLYEQYF	TGTGCCAGCAGTCTGGGACACCTCTACGAGCAGTACTTC